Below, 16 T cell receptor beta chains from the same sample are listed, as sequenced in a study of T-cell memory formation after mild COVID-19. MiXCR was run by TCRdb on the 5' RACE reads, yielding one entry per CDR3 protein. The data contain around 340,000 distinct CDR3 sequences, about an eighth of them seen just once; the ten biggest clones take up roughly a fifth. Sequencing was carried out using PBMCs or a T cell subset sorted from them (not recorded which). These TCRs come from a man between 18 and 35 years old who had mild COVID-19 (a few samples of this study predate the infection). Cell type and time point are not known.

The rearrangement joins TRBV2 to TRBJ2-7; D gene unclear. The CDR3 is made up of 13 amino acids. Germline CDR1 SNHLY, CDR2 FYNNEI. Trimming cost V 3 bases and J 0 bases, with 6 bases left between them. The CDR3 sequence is CASSENSSYEQYV. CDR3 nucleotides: TGTGCCAGCAGTGAGAACAGCTCCTACGAGCAGTACGTC.

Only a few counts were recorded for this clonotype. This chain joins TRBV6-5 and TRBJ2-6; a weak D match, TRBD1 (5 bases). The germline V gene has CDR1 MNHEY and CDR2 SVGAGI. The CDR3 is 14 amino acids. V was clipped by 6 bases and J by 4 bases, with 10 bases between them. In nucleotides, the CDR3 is TGTGCCAGCAGAGCAGGGTTGGGGGCCAACGTCCTGACTTTC. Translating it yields CASRAGLGANVLTF.

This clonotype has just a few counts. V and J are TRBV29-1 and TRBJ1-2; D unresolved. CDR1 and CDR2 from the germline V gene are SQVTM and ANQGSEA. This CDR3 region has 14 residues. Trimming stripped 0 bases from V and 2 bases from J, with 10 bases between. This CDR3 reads CSVEDREENYGYTF. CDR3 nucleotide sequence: TGCAGCGTTGAAGATCGGGAGGAAAACTATGGCTACACCTTC.

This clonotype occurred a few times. The CDR3 loop is CASSYMRNQPQHF. The CDR3 nucleotides are TGTGCCAGCAGTTATATGAGAAATCAGCCCCAGCATTTT. The chain has TRBV6-5 and TRBJ1-5; no clear D. Trimming stripped 3 bases from V and 4 bases from J, with 7 bases between. Germline V gene lookup returns CDR1 MNHEY and CDR2 SVGAGI. The CDR3 extends over 13 amino acids.

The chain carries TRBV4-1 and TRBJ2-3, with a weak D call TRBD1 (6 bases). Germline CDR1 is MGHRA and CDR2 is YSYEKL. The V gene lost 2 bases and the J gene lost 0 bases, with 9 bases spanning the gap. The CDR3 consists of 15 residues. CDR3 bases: TGCGCCAGCAGCCAAAGGGGGATTAGCACAGATACGCAGTATTTT. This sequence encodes CASSQRGISTDTQYF.

The CDR3 DNA reads as TGCAGTGCTGGGGACAGCCTCAAGGGCTACACCTTC. Translating gives CSAGDSLKGYTF. The chain is built from TRBV20-1 and TRBJ1-2; 7 bases are shared with TRBD1. The CDR3 sequence is 12 residues long. Germline CDR1 reads DFQATT; CDR2 reads SNEGSKA (reference sequence). The V segment lost 5 bases and the J segment 8 bases; nucleotides outside the gene matches: 8.

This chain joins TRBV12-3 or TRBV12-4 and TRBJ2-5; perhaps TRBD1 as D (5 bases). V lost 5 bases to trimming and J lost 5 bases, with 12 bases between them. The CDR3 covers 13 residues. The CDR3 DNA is TGTGCCAGCAGTCCAGGACATTTGGAGACCCAGTACTTC. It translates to CASSPGHLETQYF.

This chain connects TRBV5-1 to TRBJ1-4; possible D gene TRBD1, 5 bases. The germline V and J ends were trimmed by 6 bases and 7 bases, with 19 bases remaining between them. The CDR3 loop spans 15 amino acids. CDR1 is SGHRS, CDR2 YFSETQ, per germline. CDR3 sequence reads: CASTRDGTEGEKLFF. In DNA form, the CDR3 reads TGCGCCAGCACTCGCGACGGGACGGAGGGTGAAAAACTGTTTTTT.

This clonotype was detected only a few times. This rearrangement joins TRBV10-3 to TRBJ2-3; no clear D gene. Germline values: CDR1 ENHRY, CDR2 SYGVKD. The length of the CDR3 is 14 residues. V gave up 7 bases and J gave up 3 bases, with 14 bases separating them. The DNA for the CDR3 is TGTGCCATCATTAAGGGAAACCCGACAGATACGCAGTATTTT. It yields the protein CAIIKGNPTDTQYF.

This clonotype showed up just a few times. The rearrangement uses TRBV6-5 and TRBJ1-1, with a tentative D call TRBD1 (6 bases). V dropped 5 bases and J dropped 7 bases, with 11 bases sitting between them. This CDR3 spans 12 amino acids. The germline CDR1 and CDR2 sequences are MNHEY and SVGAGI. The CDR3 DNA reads TGTGCCAGCAGTCACGGGGGCTTTGAAGCTTTCTTT. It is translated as CASSHGGFEAFF.

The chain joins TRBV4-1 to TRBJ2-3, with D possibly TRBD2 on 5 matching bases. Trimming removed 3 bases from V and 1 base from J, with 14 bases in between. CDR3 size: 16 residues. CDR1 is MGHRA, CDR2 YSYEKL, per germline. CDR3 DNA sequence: TGCGCCAGCAGCCAGAGCGGCCTAGCCCGCACAGATACGCAGTATTTT. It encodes CASSQSGLARTDTQYF.

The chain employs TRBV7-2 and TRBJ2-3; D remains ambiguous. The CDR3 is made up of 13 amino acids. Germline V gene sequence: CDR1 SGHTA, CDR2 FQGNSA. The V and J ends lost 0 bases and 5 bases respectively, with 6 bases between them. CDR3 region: CASSLAIKDTQYF. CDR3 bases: TGTGCCAGCAGCTTAGCCATCAAAGATACGCAGTATTTT.

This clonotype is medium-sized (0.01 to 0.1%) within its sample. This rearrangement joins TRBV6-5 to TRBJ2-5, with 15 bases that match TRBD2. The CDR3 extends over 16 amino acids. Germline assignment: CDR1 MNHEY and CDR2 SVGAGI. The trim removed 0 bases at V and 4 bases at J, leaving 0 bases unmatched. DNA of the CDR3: TGTGCCAGCAGTTACTCGGGACTAGCGGGGGGAGAGACCCAGTACTTC. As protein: CASSYSGLAGGETQYF.

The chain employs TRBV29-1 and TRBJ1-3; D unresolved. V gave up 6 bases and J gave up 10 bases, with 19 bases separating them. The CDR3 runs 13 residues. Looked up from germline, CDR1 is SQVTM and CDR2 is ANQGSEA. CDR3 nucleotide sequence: TGCAGCGTGAGATTACAGTGGGGTGGTACCATATATTTT. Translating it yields CSVRLQWGGTIYF.

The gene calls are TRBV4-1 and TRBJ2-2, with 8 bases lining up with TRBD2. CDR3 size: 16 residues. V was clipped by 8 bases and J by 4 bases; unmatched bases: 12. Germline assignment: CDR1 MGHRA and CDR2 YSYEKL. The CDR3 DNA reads TGCGCCAGCGGGTCGGCGACTAGCGCTCCCACCGGGGAGCTGTTTTTT. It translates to CASGSATSAPTGELFF.

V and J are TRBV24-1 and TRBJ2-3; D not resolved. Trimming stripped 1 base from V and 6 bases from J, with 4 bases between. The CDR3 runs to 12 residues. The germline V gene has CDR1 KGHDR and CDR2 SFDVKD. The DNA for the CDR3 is TGTGCCACCAGTGATTTCGCCGATACGCAGTATTTT. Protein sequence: CATSDFADTQYF.